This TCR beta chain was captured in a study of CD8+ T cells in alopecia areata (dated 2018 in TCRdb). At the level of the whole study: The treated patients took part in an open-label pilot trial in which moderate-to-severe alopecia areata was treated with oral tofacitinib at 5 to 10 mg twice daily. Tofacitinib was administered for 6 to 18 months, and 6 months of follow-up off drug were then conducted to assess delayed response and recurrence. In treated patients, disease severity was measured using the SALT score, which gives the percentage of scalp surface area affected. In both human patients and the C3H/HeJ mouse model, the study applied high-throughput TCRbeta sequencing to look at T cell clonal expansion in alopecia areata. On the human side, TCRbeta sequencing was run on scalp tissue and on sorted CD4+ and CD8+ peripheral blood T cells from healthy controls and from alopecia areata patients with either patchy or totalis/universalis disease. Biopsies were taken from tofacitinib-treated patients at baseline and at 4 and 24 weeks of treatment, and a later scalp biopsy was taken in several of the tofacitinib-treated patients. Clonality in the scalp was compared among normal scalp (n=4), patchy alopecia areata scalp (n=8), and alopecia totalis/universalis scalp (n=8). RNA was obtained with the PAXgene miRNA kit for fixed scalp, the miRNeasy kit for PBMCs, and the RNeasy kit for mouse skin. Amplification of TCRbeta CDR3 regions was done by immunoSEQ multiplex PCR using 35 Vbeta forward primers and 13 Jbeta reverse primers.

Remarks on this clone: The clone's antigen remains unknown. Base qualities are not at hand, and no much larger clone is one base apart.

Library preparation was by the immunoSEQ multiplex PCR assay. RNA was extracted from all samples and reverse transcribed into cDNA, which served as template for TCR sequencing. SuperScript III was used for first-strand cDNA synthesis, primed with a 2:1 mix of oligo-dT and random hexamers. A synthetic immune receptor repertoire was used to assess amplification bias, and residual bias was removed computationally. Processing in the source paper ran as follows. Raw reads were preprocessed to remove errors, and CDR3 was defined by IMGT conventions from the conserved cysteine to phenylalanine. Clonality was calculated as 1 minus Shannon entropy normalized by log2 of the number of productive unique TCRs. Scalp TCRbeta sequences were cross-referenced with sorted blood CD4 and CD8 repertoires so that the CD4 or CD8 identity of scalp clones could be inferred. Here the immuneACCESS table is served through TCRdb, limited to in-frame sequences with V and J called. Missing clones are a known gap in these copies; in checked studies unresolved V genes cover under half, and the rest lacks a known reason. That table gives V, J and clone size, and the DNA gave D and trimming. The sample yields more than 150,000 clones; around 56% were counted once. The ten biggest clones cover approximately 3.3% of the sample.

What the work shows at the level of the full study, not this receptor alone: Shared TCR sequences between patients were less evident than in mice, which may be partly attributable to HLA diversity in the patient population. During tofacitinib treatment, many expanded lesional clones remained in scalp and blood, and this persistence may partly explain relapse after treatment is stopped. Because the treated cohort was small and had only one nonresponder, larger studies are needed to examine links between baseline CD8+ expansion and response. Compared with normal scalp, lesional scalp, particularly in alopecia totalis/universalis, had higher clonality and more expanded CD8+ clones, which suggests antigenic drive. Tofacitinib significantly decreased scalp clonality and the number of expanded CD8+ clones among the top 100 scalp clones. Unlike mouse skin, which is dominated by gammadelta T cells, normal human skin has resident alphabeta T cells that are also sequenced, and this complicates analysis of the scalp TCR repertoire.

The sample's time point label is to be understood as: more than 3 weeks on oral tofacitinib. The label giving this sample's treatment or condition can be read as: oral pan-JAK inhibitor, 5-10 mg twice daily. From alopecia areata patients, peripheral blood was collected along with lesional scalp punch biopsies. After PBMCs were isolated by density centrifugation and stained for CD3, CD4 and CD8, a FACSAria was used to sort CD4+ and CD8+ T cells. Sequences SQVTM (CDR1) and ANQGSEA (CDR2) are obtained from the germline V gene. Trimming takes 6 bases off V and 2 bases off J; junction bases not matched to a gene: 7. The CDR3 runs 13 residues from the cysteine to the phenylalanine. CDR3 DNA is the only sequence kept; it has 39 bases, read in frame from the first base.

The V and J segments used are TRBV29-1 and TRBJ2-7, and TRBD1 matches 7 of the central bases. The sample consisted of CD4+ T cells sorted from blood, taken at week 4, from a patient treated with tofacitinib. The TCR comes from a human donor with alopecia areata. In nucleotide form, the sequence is TGCAGCGTCCGGGACAGAGAGGCCTACGAGCAGTACTTC. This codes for CSVRDREAYEQYF.